A single sample is the source of the 20 T cell receptor beta chains below, sequenced in a study of cytomegalovirus exposure and HLA in healthy donors. Both 60 Vbeta primers and 13 Jbeta primers went into the PCR. Measured with immunoSEQ multiplex PCR; TCRdb has only the in-frame clones, and not every one. Among fewer than 70,000 clones listed, roughly 83% were seen once. The sequenced material came from PBMCs. The origin of the receptors is a human donor in good health.

The chain joins TRBV30 to TRBJ2-2; D not certain. CDR1 is GTSNPN, CDR2 SVGIG, per germline (reference sequence). The CDR3 length is 13 residues. Trimming stripped 2 bases from V and 1 base from J, with 5 bases between. CDR3 coding DNA: TGTGCCTGGAGTTCCAGGAACACCGGGGAGCTGTTTTTT. This codes for CAWSSRNTGELFF. Full variable domain (outside the CDR3, taken from reference TRBV30 and TRBJ2-2): SQTIHQWPATLVQPVGSPLSLECTVEGTSNPNLYWYRQAAGRGLQLLFYSVGIGQISSEVPQNLSASRPQDRQFILSSKKLLLSDSGFYLCAWSSRNTGELFFGEGSRLTVL.

The chain combines TRBV5-1 with TRBJ2-3, with D perhaps TRBD2 (5 bases). Germline CDR1 SGHRS, CDR2 YFSETQ. This CDR3 is built from 14 residues. Deletions cut 4 bases from V and 2 bases from J, with 11 bases between. The CDR3 region has the DNA TGCGCCAGCAGCCAAACGGGAACCACAGATACGCAGTATTTT. Amino acids: CASSQTGTTDTQYF.

This clone was seen a few times. This chain connects TRBV4-2 to TRBJ2-1; 9 positions agree with TRBD2. Germline trimming cut 7 bases from V and 15 bases from J; bases unmatched to any gene: 13. This CDR3 spans 13 amino acids. Germline lookup yields CDR1 LGHNA and CDR2 YNFKEQ. The CDR3 loop is CASTASSGTSSFF. The CDR3 nucleotides read TGTGCCAGCACCGCAAGCTCCGGGACTAGCTCGTTCTTC.

The rearrangement links TRBV6-5 to TRBJ2-5; TRBD2 aligns across 9 bases. CDR3 length: 16 residues. The junction had 5 bases not matched to a gene; V was cut back by 0 bases and J by 3 bases. Germline CDR1 is MNHEY and CDR2 is SVGAGI. The CDR3 DNA sequence: TGTGCCAGCAGTTACTCGGAAATAGCGGGGGAAGAGACCCAGTACTTC. Translation gives CASSYSEIAGEETQYF.

The chain carries TRBV19 and TRBJ1-1; D is undetermined. The germline V gene encodes CDR1 LNHDA and CDR2 SQIVND (reference sequence). V shed 6 bases and J shed 6 bases, with 20 bases lying between them. The CDR3 covers 15 residues. The CDR3 loop reads CASSPRDLNGAEAFF. The CDR3 DNA is TGTGCCAGTAGCCCCCGGGATCTAAACGGAGCTGAAGCTTTCTTT.

The chain links TRBV13 to TRBJ2-1; 7 bases line up with TRBD1. The trim removed 5 bases at V and 0 bases at J, leaving 4 bases unmatched. Per germline, CDR1 PRHDT and CDR2 FYEKMQ (reference sequence). The CDR3 extends over 15 amino acids. In nucleotides, the CDR3 is TGTGCCAGCAGCCAGACAGGGTTCTCCTACAATGAGCAGTTCTTC. This translates into CASSQTGFSYNEQFF. The full variable domain, with the rest looked up from reference TRBV13 and TRBJ2-1, is AAGVIQSPRHLIKEKRETATLKCYPIPRHDTVYWYQQGPGQDPQFLISFYEKMQSDKGSIPDRFSAQQFSDYHSELNMSSLELGDSALYFCASSQTGFSYNEQFFGPGTRLTVL.

V is TRBV5-1 and J is TRBJ2-7; TRBD1 is a possible D gene (6 bases). This CDR3 has 13 residues. The V gene lost 4 bases and the J gene lost 5 bases, with 13 bases spanning the gap. Germline V gene lookup returns CDR1 SGHRS and CDR2 YFSETQ. The CDR3 DNA sequence: TGCGCCAGCAGCGTGCGGACAGACCACGAGCAGTACTTC. Its protein is CASSVRTDHEQYF.

The chain combines TRBV9 with TRBJ2-1; D might be TRBD2 (6 bases). Trimming removed 5 bases from V and 3 bases from J, with 9 bases in between. The CDR3 extends over 13 amino acids. The germline CDR1 and CDR2 sequences are SGDLS and YYNGEE. The CDR3 DNA reads as TGTGCCAGCAGTAGCGGAGGCTACAATGAGCAGTTCTTC. It is translated as CASSSGGYNEQFF.

Here the CDR3 reads CASSIGQDSGNTIYF. CDR3 nucleotides: TGTGCCAGCAGCATCGGACAGGACTCTGGAAACACCATATATTTT. The chain carries TRBV11-2 and TRBJ1-3; 7 positions match TRBD1. J was trimmed by 0 bases and V by 5 bases; bases with no gene match: 4. From germline, CDR1 is SGHAT and CDR2 FQNNGV. The CDR3 has 15 amino acids.

A note on this clone: This CDR3 is also generated by other DNA sequences in the sample. The chain combines TRBV11-3 with TRBJ2-3; 12 bases match TRBD2. Looked up from germline, CDR1 is SGHNT and CDR2 is YENEEA. Trimming at V came to 1 base and at J to 1 base, leaving 0 bases not matched to a gene. The CDR3 sequence is 16 residues long. In nucleotides, the CDR3 is TGTGCCAGCAGCTTAGGACTAGCGGGAGGCACAGATACGCAGTATTTT. This codes for CASSLGLAGGTDTQYF.

The chain uses TRBV30 and TRBJ2-2; 7 nucleotides align to TRBD2. Trimming took 1 base from V and 3 from J; bases not matched to a gene: 8. Germline V gene data show CDR1 as GTSNPN and CDR2 as SVGIG (reference sequence). There are 16 residues in the CDR3. The CDR3 loop reads CAWSGGGRAHTGELFF. In DNA, the CDR3 is TGTGCCTGGAGTGGGGGGGGGAGGGCCCACACCGGGGAGCTGTTTTTT.

The chain joins TRBV27 to TRBJ2-7, with a weak D call TRBD1 (6 bases). Germline V gives CDR1 MNHEY, CDR2 SMNVEV (reference sequence). Trimming pared 6 bases from V and 2 bases from J, leaving 23 bases between. The CDR3 is 17 residues long. CDR3 residues: CASRFGTPAHSTYEQYF. The DNA for the CDR3 is TGTGCCAGCAGATTCGGGACACCAGCCCACTCAACCTACGAGCAGTACTTC.

In its sample, this clone was seen once. The chain is built from TRBV28 and TRBJ2-5; 8 bases match TRBD2. V lost 8 bases and J lost 1; bases outside the gene matches: 12. Germline CDR1 reads MDHEN; CDR2 reads SYDVKM. This CDR3 contains 16 residues. For the CDR3, the DNA is TGTGCCAGCGCCCAGGAACTAGCGGCCCCCCAAGAGACCCAGTACTTC. Its translation is CASAQELAAPQETQYF.

V and J are TRBV14 and TRBJ2-3; a possible D gene is TRBD1 (5 bases). The V gene's germline CDR1 is SGHDN and CDR2 FVKESK. With 6 bases removed from V and 8 bases from J, the gap between germline ends came to 21 bases. The CDR3 sequence is 15 residues long. CDR3 nucleotides: TGTGCCAGCAGTCACACAGGACAACCGGTCCCTACGCAGTATTTT. This codes for CASSHTGQPVPTQYF.

The V and J genes are TRBV18 and TRBJ2-1, with D perhaps TRBD2 (5 bases). This CDR3 has 14 amino acids. Germline V gene data show CDR1 as KGHSH and CDR2 as LQKENI. V lost 1 base and J 4 bases, leaving 8 bases between the germline ends. DNA of the CDR3: TGTGCCAGCTCACCACTAGGGAGTTACAATGAGCAGTTCTTC. Its translation is CASSPLGSYNEQFF.

This chain connects TRBV5-6 to TRBJ1-6; 8 positions agree with TRBD1. CDR3 length: 14 amino acids. Germline CDR1 reads SGHDT; CDR2 reads YYEEEE. The J segment lost 10 bases and the V segment lost 4 bases, leaving 7 bases of the junction unmatched. In DNA, the CDR3 is TGTGCCAGCAGCCTCAGGGGGCGAGGGTCACCCCTCCACTTT. Amino acids: CASSLRGRGSPLHF.

This clone occurred once. This rearrangement joins TRBV2 to TRBJ2-7; tentatively, D is TRBD2 (8 bases). The germline CDR1 and CDR2 sequences are SNHLY and FYNNEI. V was shortened by 4 bases and J by 6 bases, with 22 bases between the two germline ends. The CDR3 sequence is 16 residues long. The CDR3 bases are TGTGCCAGCAGTGGACCCCGGGAGGGGGCGCAGGGCGAGCAGTACTTC. Protein: CASSGPREGAQGEQYF.

The chain combines TRBV7-9 with TRBJ1-2; 7 nucleotides align to TRBD1. The CDR3 extends over 14 amino acids. J was trimmed by 3 bases and V by 4 bases; bases with no gene match: 5. Germline V gene lookup returns CDR1 SEHNR and CDR2 FQNEAQ (reference sequence). The CDR3, as DNA: TGTGCCAGCAGCTCAGGGGGATTGGACTATGGCTACACCTTC. Its protein is CASSSGGLDYGYTF.

This chain joins TRBV7-2 and TRBJ2-1; 10 bases map to TRBD2. The germline CDR1 and CDR2 sequences are SGHTA and FQGNSA. J gave up 7 bases and V 0 bases, and 12 bases lay outside the gene matches. The CDR3 has 18 residues. CDR3 in amino acids: CASSLARLSGRASNEQFF. Here the CDR3 DNA reads TGTGCCAGCAGCTTAGCGCGTTTGAGCGGGAGGGCCTCAAATGAGCAGTTCTTC.

The chain joins TRBV2 to TRBJ2-3, with 7 bases identical to TRBD1. Per the germline V gene, CDR1 is SNHLY and CDR2 is FYNNEI. Trimming cost V 5 bases and J 3 bases; bases outside gene matches: 2. The length of the CDR3 is 13 residues. CDR3 nucleotide sequence: TGTGCCAGCAGTAGACAGGGAACAGATACGCAGTATTTT. Its protein product is CASSRQGTDTQYF. The variable domain in full, with the rest retrieved from reference TRBV2 and TRBJ2-3, is EPEVTQTPSHQVTQMGQEVILRCVPISNHLYFYWYRQILGQKVEFLVSFYNNEISEKSEIFDDQFSVERPDGSNFTLKIRSTKLEDSAMYFCASSRQGTDTQYFGPGTRLTVL.